This TCR beta chain emerged from a study of blood T cell repertoires in COVID-19. TCRdb keeps only in-frame clones here, not all; method: immunoSEQ multiplex PCR. The table lists about 220,000 clones, less than 85% of them singletons. CDR1 and CDR2 (germline): MDHEN, SYDVKM. This CDR3 region has 13 residues. The ends were cut back, 4 bases at V and 5 bases at J, with 12 bases in the middle. V and J are TRBV28 and TRBJ2-7; the D is unclear. Sequenced material: peripheral blood. This clonotype originated in a woman older than 75 with acute or convalescent COVID-19. CDR3 sequence: CASSSSPVHEQYF. The CDR3, as DNA: TGTGCCAGCAGTTCCTCTCCGGTCCACGAGCAGTACTTC.